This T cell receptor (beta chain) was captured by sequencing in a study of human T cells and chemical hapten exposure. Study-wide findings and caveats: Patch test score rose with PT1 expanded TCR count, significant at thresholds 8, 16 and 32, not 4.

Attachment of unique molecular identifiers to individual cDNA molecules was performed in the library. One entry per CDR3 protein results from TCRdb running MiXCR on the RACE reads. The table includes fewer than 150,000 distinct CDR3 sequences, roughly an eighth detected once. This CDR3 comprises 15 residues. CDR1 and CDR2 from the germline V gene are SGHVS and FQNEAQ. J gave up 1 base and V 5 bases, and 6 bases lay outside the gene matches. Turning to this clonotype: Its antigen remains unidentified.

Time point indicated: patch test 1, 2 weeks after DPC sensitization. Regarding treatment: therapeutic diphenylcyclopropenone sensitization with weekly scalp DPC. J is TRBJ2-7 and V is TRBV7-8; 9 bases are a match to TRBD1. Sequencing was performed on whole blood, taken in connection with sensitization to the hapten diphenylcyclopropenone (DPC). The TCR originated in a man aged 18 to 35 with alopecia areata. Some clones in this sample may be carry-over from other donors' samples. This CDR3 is CASSPYRGQSYEQYV. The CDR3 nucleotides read TGTGCCAGCAGCCCTTACAGGGGGCAGTCCTACGAGCAGTACGTC.